The 10 T cell receptor beta chains below come from one sample, sequenced in a study of T cell responses to AZD1222 COVID-19 vaccine. Profiling relied on immunoSEQ multiplex PCR, and the TCRdb table lists in-frame clones only, not all of them. The repertoire holds under 150,000 clones, approximately 85% seen once, with roughly 3.9% in the top ten. The sequenced sample was peripheral blood, obtained on day 0 of MenACWY control vaccination. The receptors shown here come from an adult in good health.

The rearrangement joins TRBV19 to TRBJ2-3; D is perhaps TRBD1 (5 bases). The germline V gene has CDR1 LNHDA and CDR2 SQIVND (reference sequence). Trimming took off 5 bases at V and 5 bases at J, with 14 bases between the two ends. The CDR3 is 14 amino acids. The CDR3, as DNA: TGTGCCAGTAGTGCCCTAGACAGTTTAGATACGCAGTATTTT. Protein product: CASSALDSLDTQYF. Drawing the rest from reference TRBV19 and TRBJ2-3, the complete variable domain is DGGITQSPKYLFRKEGQNVTLSCEQNLNHDAMYWYRQDPGQGLRLIYYSQIVNDFQKGDIAEGYSVSREKKESFPLTVTSAQKNPTAFYLCASSALDSLDTQYFGPGTRLTVL.

This chain connects TRBV6-4 to TRBJ2-3; the D gene is possibly TRBD2 (6 bases). Germline-derived CDR1 and CDR2 are MRHNA and SNTAGT. Trimming took 2 bases from V and 0 from J, leaving 6 bases between them. This CDR3 is built from 14 residues. The CDR3 coding sequence is TGTGCCAGCAGTGACGGGACTAGCACAGATACGCAGTATTTT. Encoded protein: CASSDGTSTDTQYF.

The V and J genes are TRBV5-4 and TRBJ2-7, with a possible D match to TRBD1 (6 bases). The CDR3 has 13 amino acids. Looked up from germline, CDR1 is SGHNT and CDR2 is YYREEE (reference sequence). Trimming cost V 7 bases and J 0 bases, with 11 bases left between them. The CDR3: CASHRQASYEQYF. CDR3 sequence (DNA): TGTGCCAGCCACCGACAGGCCTCCTACGAGCAGTACTTC.

CDR3 sequence reads: CASSPGSEYNEQFF. The DNA for the CDR3 is TGTGCCAGCAGCCCAGGCTCCGAATACAATGAGCAGTTCTTC. The rearrangement joins TRBV7-2 to TRBJ2-1, with unresolved D. There are 14 residues in the CDR3. Looked up from germline, CDR1 is SGHTA and CDR2 is FQGNSA. Trimming removed 5 bases at V and 4 bases at J, with 12 bases between.

The chain uses TRBV28 and TRBJ2-7, with D unclear. Trimming removed 6 bases at V and 0 bases at J, with 18 bases between. Germline CDR1 MDHEN, CDR2 SYDVKM. The length of the CDR3 is 16 residues. The CDR3, as DNA: TGTGCCAGCAGCCATGGCGATCTAATCAGCTCCTACGAGCAGTACTTC. It translates to CASSHGDLISSYEQYF.

This chain joins TRBV7-6 and TRBJ2-5; D perhaps matches TRBD1 (6 bases). The CDR3 loop spans 15 amino acids. The V gene lost 3 bases and the J gene lost 1 base, with 12 bases spanning the gap. From germline, CDR1 is SGHVS and CDR2 FNYEAQ. CDR3 sequence reads: CASSFSGGSQETQYF. DNA of the CDR3: TGTGCCAGCAGCTTTAGTGGGGGCTCCCAAGAGACCCAGTACTTC.

The CDR3 here is CASSFEDRTEAFF. The CDR3 DNA follows: TGTGCCAGCAGTTTTGAGGACAGGACTGAAGCTTTCTTT. The chain combines TRBV12-3 or TRBV12-4 with TRBJ1-1, with 7 bases lining up with TRBD1. There are 13 residues in the CDR3. V trimming: 3 bases; J trimming: 5 bases; junction bases outside the gene matches: 3.

This chain uses TRBV7-2 with TRBJ2-1; 9 bases match TRBD1. CDR1 and CDR2 from the germline V gene are SGHTA and FQGNSA. The CDR3 extends over 15 amino acids. V gave up 3 bases and J gave up 4 bases; unmatched junction bases: 4. The CDR3 DNA reads as TGTGCCAGCAGCTTCGACAGGGGGGAGTACAATGAGCAGTTCTTC. Translating gives CASSFDRGEYNEQFF.

V and J are TRBV18 and TRBJ1-3, with D perhaps TRBD1 (5 bases). Germline loops: CDR1 KGHSH, CDR2 LQKENI. Trimming cost V 1 base and J 3 bases, with 10 bases left between them. The CDR3 is 15 residues long. Here the CDR3 DNA reads TGTGCCAGCTCACCACTCGAGGGGTTTGGAAACACCATATATTTT. It codes for CASSPLEGFGNTIYF.

This sequence joins TRBV7-9 and TRBJ2-3, with D perhaps matching TRBD2 (5 bases). This CDR3 region has 13 residues. The V end lost 0 bases, the J end lost 6 bases, and 7 bases lay between the germline ends. Per germline, CDR1 SEHNR and CDR2 FQNEAQ (reference sequence). CDR3 region: CASSLASGDTQYF. The CDR3 nucleotides read TGTGCCAGCAGCTTAGCTTCGGGGGATACGCAGTATTTT.